Each of the 10 T cell receptor beta chains below was sequenced from the same sample in a study of T-cell memory formation after mild COVID-19. From the 5' RACE reads, TCRdb called clonotypes with MiXCR, one entry per CDR3 protein. There are about 400,000 distinct CDR3 sequences in the sample; around a quarter occur only once, and about an eighth lies in the top ten. The sequenced sample consisted of PBMCs or a T cell subset sorted from them (not recorded which). All receptors derive from an adult woman who had mild COVID-19 (a few samples of this study predate the infection). Cell type and time point are not known.

This clonotype was found many times. The chain employs TRBV23-1 and TRBJ2-5, with 7 nucleotides matching TRBD1. TRBV23-1 is placed among ORFs of uncertain function. Unmatched junction bases numbered 4, after V lost 6 bases and J lost 3 bases. CDR3 size: 13 residues. CDR3 in amino acids: CASRPGQKETQYF. In DNA form, the CDR3 reads TGCGCCAGCAGACCGGGACAGAAAGAGACCCAGTACTTC.

J is TRBJ1-2 and V is TRBV6-6; possible D gene TRBD1, 5 bases. CDR3 length equals 13 residues. V lost 6 bases and J 4 bases, leaving 12 bases between the germline ends. Germline values: CDR1 MNHNY, CDR2 SVGAGI (reference sequence). CDR3 DNA: TGTGCCAGCAGAAGACAGACTTTCTATGGCTACACCTTC. Translation: CASRRQTFYGYTF.

This clonotype was observed a few times. V is TRBV7-9 and J is TRBJ2-1; 7 nucleotides agree with TRBD1. The CDR3 runs 15 residues. Trimming removed 0 bases from V and 8 bases from J; junction bases left unmatched: 7. CDR1 and CDR2 from the germline V gene are SEHNR and FQNEAQ (reference sequence). Here the CDR3 reads CASSLAGGPPDEQFF. The CDR3 DNA reads TGTGCCAGCAGCTTAGCAGGGGGCCCCCCCGATGAGCAGTTCTTC.

The chain recombines TRBV7-9 with TRBJ2-5; 13 bases fit TRBD2. Trimming cost V 4 bases and J 4 bases; bases outside gene matches: 6. The germline V gene encodes CDR1 SEHNR and CDR2 FQNEAQ (reference sequence). The CDR3 runs 16 residues. The CDR3 region is CASSWTSGSSGETQYF. The CDR3 DNA is TGTGCCAGCAGCTGGACTAGCGGGAGTTCGGGAGAGACCCAGTACTTC.

This sequence joins TRBV6-1 and TRBJ2-2, with 7 nucleotides matching TRBD1. Germline CDR1 and CDR2: MNHNS and SASEGT. The trim removed 2 bases at V and 4 bases at J, leaving 4 bases unmatched. The CDR3 sequence is 15 residues long. In DNA, the CDR3 is TGTGCCAGCAGTGAAATTAACAGGGGCACCGGGGAGCTGTTTTTT. This encodes CASSEINRGTGELFF.

This rearrangement joins TRBV25-1 to TRBJ2-7; D may match TRBD1 or TRBD2 (5 bases each). The CDR3 runs 15 residues. V was shortened by 3 bases and J by 6 bases, with 18 bases between the two germline ends. The germline CDR1 and CDR2 sequences are MGHDK and SYGVNS. The CDR3 is CASSEGEQVWAEQYF. CDR3 DNA sequence: TGTGCCAGCAGTGAGGGGGAGCAGGTATGGGCCGAGCAGTACTTC.

V usage is TRBV4-2 and J usage is TRBJ2-5, with 7 bases that match TRBD2. Trimming removed 0 bases from V and 3 bases from J; junction bases left unmatched: 4. The CDR3 extends over 15 amino acids. The germline gives CDR1 LGHNA, CDR2 YNFKEQ. The CDR3 DNA reads TGTGCCAGCAGCCAAGAGGAGCGGGGAGAAGAGACCCAGTACTTC. As protein: CASSQEERGEETQYF.

This rearrangement joins TRBV4-1 to TRBJ2-3, with 11 positions matching TRBD2. This CDR3 spans 18 amino acids. V was pared by 0 bases and J by 8 bases, with 13 bases of the junction left unmatched. Germline lookup yields CDR1 MGHRA and CDR2 YSYEKL. This CDR3 is CASSQDRTSGGLRGTQYF. In nucleotides, the CDR3 is TGCGCCAGCAGCCAAGATCGAACTAGCGGGGGCCTTCGGGGTACGCAGTATTTT.

The CDR3 sequence is CASRFNSGGGPGANVLTF. CDR3 nucleotides: TGTGCCAGCAGGTTTAACAGCGGGGGGGGACCTGGGGCCAACGTCCTGACTTTC. This chain joins TRBV2 and TRBJ2-6; 10 bases fit TRBD2. This CDR3 comprises 18 residues. The germline V gene encodes CDR1 SNHLY and CDR2 FYNNEI. Unmatched junction bases numbered 10, after V lost 6 bases and J lost 2 bases.

The V and J genes are TRBV10-3 and TRBJ2-5, with 7 positions matching TRBD2. V trimming: 9 bases; J trimming: 4 bases; junction bases outside the gene matches: 11. This CDR3 is 14 amino acids long. Germline CDR1 ENHRY, CDR2 SYGVKD. In DNA form, the CDR3 reads TGTGCCATTTCTAGCGGAGCCGGAGGAGAGACCCAGTACTTC. Translating gives CAISSGAGGETQYF.